This T cell receptor (beta chain) was profiled in a study of control samples from healthy donors and cancer patients. Sequencing was performed with immunoSEQ multiplex PCR; in TCRdb, only in-frame clones are kept and a portion is missing. The data contain 100,000 to 150,000 clones, approximately 92% of them seen just once; the ten biggest clones take up 2.5% to 3%. Germline V gene sequence: CDR1 SNHLY, CDR2 FYNNEI. CDR3 length: 16 residues. V was clipped by 0 bases and J by 7 bases, with 15 bases between them. The sample taken for sequencing was blood. This sequence was found in a middle-aged man in good health. The chain is built from TRBV2 and TRBJ1-4, with D hard to call. The CDR3 loop reads CASSEALQGLAEKLFF. The CDR3 DNA reads TGTGCCAGCAGTGAAGCGCTTCAAGGGCTGGCTGAAAAACTGTTTTTT.